This TCR beta chain was recovered during a study of blood T cell repertoires in COVID-19. TCRdb keeps only in-frame clones here, not all; method: immunoSEQ multiplex PCR. The repertoire consists of some 48,000 clones, with 75% to 95% occurring once and the leading ten covering 5% to 6.5%. The source is a man in his 70s with acute or convalescent COVID-19. Sequencing used peripheral blood.

As DNA, the CDR3 is TGTGCCAGCAGTGAATCGGGACAGGGAAACACCATATATTTT. Its protein product is CASSESGQGNTIYF. The chain joins TRBV25-1 to TRBJ1-3; the match to TRBD1 covers 7 bases. V lost 1 base, J lost 4 bases, and 1 base stayed unmatched. The V gene's germline CDR1 is MGHDK and CDR2 SYGVNS. The CDR3 contains 14 residues.